The sequence of this T cell receptor (beta chain) was determined in a study of control samples from healthy donors and cancer patients. The CDR3 has 13 residues. V was shortened by 8 bases and J by 6 bases, with 17 bases between the two germline ends. Method: immunoSEQ multiplex PCR; TCRdb's copy keeps in-frame clones and lacks some. The sample has fewer than 500,000 clones, over 75% seen once. The receptor was isolated from a man aged 35-49 years with head and neck cancer. The sample was PBMCs. The V call is TRBV12-3 or TRBV12-4, the J call TRBJ2-7; D perhaps matches TRBD1 (6 bases). CDR3 nucleotides: TGTGCCAGCTCCCGGGGACATCCCTCCGAGCAGTACTTC. Encoded protein: CASSRGHPSEQYF.